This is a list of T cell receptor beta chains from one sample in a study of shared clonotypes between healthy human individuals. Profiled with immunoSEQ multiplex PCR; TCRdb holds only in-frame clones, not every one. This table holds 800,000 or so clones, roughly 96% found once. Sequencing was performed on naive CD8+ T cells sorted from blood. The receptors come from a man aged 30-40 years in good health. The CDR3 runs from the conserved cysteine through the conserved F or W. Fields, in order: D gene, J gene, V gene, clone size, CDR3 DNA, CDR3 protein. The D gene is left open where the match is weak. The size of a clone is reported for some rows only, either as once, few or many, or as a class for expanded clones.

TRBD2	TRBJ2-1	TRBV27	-	TGTGCCAGCAGTTTATTTTCGAGCGCGGGAGCCACCTACAATGAGCAGTTCTTC	CASSLFSSAGATYNEQFF
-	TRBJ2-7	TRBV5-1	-	TGCGCCAGCAGCTTGGGACAGAACTCCTACGAGCAGTACTTC	CASSLGQNSYEQYF
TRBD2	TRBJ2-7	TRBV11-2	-	TGTGCCACCGACCTCCCTAGCGGGAGGACGGGCTACGAGCAGTACTTC	CATDLPSGRTGYEQYF
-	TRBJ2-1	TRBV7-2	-	TGTGCCAGCAGCTTAGCGGGAGTAGCAAATGAGCAGTTCTTC	CASSLAGVANEQFF
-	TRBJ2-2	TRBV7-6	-	TGTGCCAGCAGCCCCCGCCGAGAGGCCAGCTTCACCGGGGAGCTGTTTTTT	CASSPRREASFTGELFF
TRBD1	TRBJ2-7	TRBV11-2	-	TGTGCCAGCAGCCTGGGACAGGGGGCCTACGAGCAGTACTTC	CASSLGQGAYEQYF
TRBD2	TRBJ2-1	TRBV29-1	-	TGCAGCGTTGAACCGACTAGCGGGGCTTACAATGAGCAGTTCTTC	CSVEPTSGAYNEQFF
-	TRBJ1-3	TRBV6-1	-	TGTGCCAGCAGTGATATGCAGTTCTCTGGAAACACCATATATTTT	CASSDMQFSGNTIYF
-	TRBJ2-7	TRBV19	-	TGTGCCAGTAGTGCCTCCGGGACACCACCATACGAGCAGTACTTC	CASSASGTPPYEQYF
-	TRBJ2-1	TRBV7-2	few	TGTGCCAGCAGCTTAGTTTTGGGTAGACTTGATAAGGGAGCGCAGTTCTTC	CASSLVLGRLDKGAQFF
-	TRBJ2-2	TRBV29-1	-	TGCAGCGTGGAGGGGGACAGATCGAACACCGGGGAGCTGTTTTTT	CSVEGDRSNTGELFF
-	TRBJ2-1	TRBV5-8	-	TGTGCCAGCGCTGGCAGTGAGCAGTTCTTC	CASAGSEQFF
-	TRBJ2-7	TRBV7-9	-	TGTGCCAGCAGCTTTTCCGAGACGATCTACGAGCAGTACTTC	CASSFSETIYEQYF
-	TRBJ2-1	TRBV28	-	TGTGCCAGCAGCCCCACAATCCTACTTAGCGCCTCCTACAATGAGCAGTTCTTC	CASSPTILLSASYNEQFF